The TCR beta chain described here comes from a study of cytomegalovirus exposure and HLA in healthy donors. The PCR was carried out with 60 Vbeta primers and 13 Jbeta primers. Clones were read by immunoSEQ multiplex PCR, and TCRdb kept only the in-frame ones, dropping some. The sample contains around 130,000 clones, around 66% of which appear only once. V was pared by 8 bases and J by 2 bases, with 9 bases of the junction left unmatched. Germline CDR1 and CDR2: SGHVS and FNYEAQ. The CDR3 loop spans 15 amino acids. The chain combines TRBV7-6 with TRBJ2-3; TRBD2 agrees at 8 bases. The sequence was obtained from a woman aged 55-75 years in good health and CMV-seronegative. The sample comprised PBMCs. The CDR3 protein is CASGNPSGLTDTQYF. Written as DNA, the CDR3 is TGTGCCAGCGGCAACCCTAGCGGGCTCACAGATACGCAGTATTTT.